What follows are 14 T cell receptor beta chains derived from one specimen sequenced in a study of CD8 T cells in Susac syndrome. Random hexamers were used to reverse transcribe the RNA input (about 0.5 to 1 ug). TCRdb reprocessed the immunoSEQ multiplex PCR reads via MiXCR and lists one record per CDR3 protein. The sample has 150,000 to 200,000 distinct CDR3 sequences; 85% to 95% are singletons. Source material: CD8+ T cells from PBMCs. These receptors came from a human donor with Susac syndrome.

This clonotype has a single count. The chain carries TRBV20-1 and TRBJ2-7; no reliable D call. Trimming shortened V by 6 bases and J by 3 bases, and 21 bases separated the two germline ends. Germline V gene lookup returns CDR1 DFQATT and CDR2 SNEGSKA (reference sequence). This CDR3 is built from 15 residues. The CDR3 bases are TGCAGTGCGCGACATAGAGAAAACGTCGTCTACGAGCAGTACTTC. Translation: CSARHRENVVYEQYF.

This clonotype is a singleton in its sample. This chain connects TRBV7-8 to TRBJ2-7; D is undetermined. V was pared by 6 bases and J by 0 bases, with 12 bases between. The CDR3 covers 14 residues. From germline, CDR1 is SGHVS and CDR2 FQNEAQ. CDR3: CASRQEVSSYEQYF. The CDR3 bases are TGTGCCAGCAGACAAGAGGTTTCCTCCTACGAGCAGTACTTC.

V usage is TRBV9 and J usage is TRBJ2-3; D gene ambiguous. V lost 3 bases and J 6 bases, leaving 8 bases between the germline ends. Germline V CDR1 and CDR2: SGDLS, YYNGEE. The CDR3 spans 12 residues. The CDR3 loop is CASSGLEDTQYF. For the CDR3, the DNA is TGTGCCAGCAGCGGTTTAGAGGATACGCAGTATTTT.

V and J are TRBV2 and TRBJ2-1; D perhaps matches TRBD1 (5 bases). The CDR3 has 13 amino acids. The germline V gene has CDR1 SNHLY and CDR2 FYNNEI. Trimming stripped 10 bases from V and 6 bases from J, with 16 bases between. The CDR3 coding sequence is TGTGCCACCTCCCCGACAGCACCCAATGAGCAGTTCTTC. Translation gives CATSPTAPNEQFF.

V is TRBV25-1 and J is TRBJ2-5; tentatively, D is TRBD1 or TRBD2 (5 bases each). Germline V gene sequence: CDR1 MGHDK, CDR2 SYGVNS. CDR3 length: 15 amino acids. The V and J ends lost 2 bases and 4 bases respectively, with 14 bases between them. CDR3 sequence: CASSEMGVGGETQYF. CDR3 nucleotide sequence: TGTGCCAGCAGTGAAATGGGGGTAGGAGGAGAGACCCAGTACTTC. The full variable domain, rest sourced from reference TRBV25-1 and TRBJ2-5, is EADIYQTPRYLVIGTGKKITLECSQTMGHDKMYWYQQDPGMELHLIHYSYGVNSTEKGDLSSESTVSRIRTEHFPLTLESARPSHTSQYLCASSEMGVGGETQYFGPGTRLLVL.

V gene TRBV30 combines with J gene TRBJ1-5; 7 bases agree with TRBD1. The CDR3 totals 14 residues. Trimming at V came to 1 base and at J to 1 base, leaving 1 base not matched to a gene. Germline-derived CDR1 and CDR2 are GTSNPN and SVGIG (reference sequence). The CDR3 bases are TGTGCCTGGAGTGAACAGGGGAGCAATCAGCCCCAGCATTTT. This encodes CAWSEQGSNQPQHF.

A remark on this clonotype: At one boundary the junction diverges from the germline segment, which might be a read error. The J gene is TRBJ1-5, the V gene TRBV5-1, with D unresolved. CDR1 SGHRS and CDR2 YFSETQ come from the germline V gene. There are 13 residues in the CDR3. In DNA form, the CDR3 reads TGCGCCAGAAGCTTCGATAGCAATCAGCCCCAGCATTTT. The encoded protein is CARSFDSNQPQHF. Drawing the rest from reference TRBV5-1 and TRBJ1-5, the complete variable domain is KAGVTQTPRYLIKTRGQQVTLSCSPISGHRSVSWYQQTPGQGLQFLFEYFSETQRNKGNFPGRFSGRQFSNSRSEMNVSTLELGDSALYLCARSFDSNQPQHFGDGTRLSIL.

This rearrangement joins TRBV30 to TRBJ1-1; D is unclear. V lost 2 bases and J 4 bases, leaving 14 bases between the germline ends. Looked up from germline, CDR1 is GTSNPN and CDR2 is SVGIG (reference sequence). The CDR3 totals 14 residues. This CDR3 reads CAWSTSPVGTEAFF. CDR3 sequence (DNA): TGTGCCTGGAGTACGTCACCAGTGGGCACTGAAGCTTTCTTT.

This rearrangement joins TRBV12-3 or TRBV12-4 to TRBJ1-1; 7 bases are shared with TRBD1. V was pared by 4 bases and J by 1 base, with 3 bases of the junction left unmatched. The CDR3 has 14 residues. The CDR3 nucleotides are TGTGCCAGCAGTTGGGACAGTCGGAACACTGAAGCTTTCTTT. Its translation: CASSWDSRNTEAFF.

The chain combines TRBV12-3 or TRBV12-4 with TRBJ2-1; unclear D gene. V was pared by 3 bases and J by 8 bases, with 17 bases between. The CDR3 is made up of 15 amino acids. CDR3 sequence reads: CASSFNGVSIDEQFF. The DNA of the CDR3 is TGTGCCAGCAGTTTCAATGGCGTTTCGATCGATGAGCAGTTCTTC.

The chain links TRBV9 to TRBJ1-1; no clear D gene. Per germline, CDR1 SGDLS and CDR2 YYNGEE. Trimming left V 4 bases short and J 2 bases short, with 9 bases between. This CDR3 is 13 amino acids long. CDR3 coding DNA: TGTGCCAGCAGCCCAAGCTTCAACACTGAAGCTTTCTTT. This gives the protein CASSPSFNTEAFF.

This clonotype was picked up one time. The chain employs TRBV29-1 and TRBJ2-6; D not certain. V was shortened by 5 bases and J by 0 bases, with 2 bases between the two germline ends. Per germline, CDR1 SQVTM and CDR2 ANQGSEA. This CDR3 is 12 amino acids long. CDR3 loop: CSVYSGANVLTF. CDR3 sequence (DNA): TGCAGCGTTTACTCTGGGGCCAACGTCCTGACTTTC.

The chain has TRBV5-8 and TRBJ2-7; no definite D call. The CDR3 is 11 amino acids. V was pared by 2 bases and J by 2 bases, with 2 bases between. Germline CDR1 reads SGHTS; CDR2 reads YDEGEE. CDR3 in DNA: TGTGCCAGCAGCTTTACCTACGAGCAGTACTTC. Translation: CASSFTYEQYF.

This sequence joins TRBV5-6 and TRBJ2-7; D unclear. Trimming stripped 1 base from V and 0 bases from J, with 8 bases between. This CDR3 comprises 14 residues. Per germline, CDR1 SGHDT and CDR2 YYEEEE. The CDR3 reads CASSLYPGSYEQYF. CDR3 bases: TGTGCCAGCAGCTTGTATCCGGGCTCCTACGAGCAGTACTTC.